One and the same sample provided the 27 T cell receptor beta chains below, sequenced in a study of molecular identifiers for immune sequencing clone quantification. TCRdb itself ran the PCR reads through MiXCR, one entry per CDR3 protein. The sample records about 510,000 distinct CDR3 sequences, roughly a fifth being singletons. Specimen: naive CD8+ T cells from blood, with Jurkat cell RNA spiked in. Subset of the sample: FACS-sorted CD8+CD4-CCR7+CD45RA+ naive T cells. Receptor source: a human donor in good health. Some libraries in this study had Jurkat cell RNA spiked in.

This clonotype was counted once. Because the CDR3 is missing its conserved closing phenylalanine or tryptophan, this is likely a read error. The rearrangement uses TRBV29-1 and TRBJ2-7; no clear D gene. Trimming removed 4 bases at V and 0 bases at J, with 7 bases between. CDR3 length: 12 amino acids. Germline V gene sequence: CDR1 SQVTM, CDR2 ANQGSEA. The CDR3 DNA follows: TGCAGCGTTGTTCAGGACTCCTACGAGCAGTACCTC. This translates into CSVVQDSYEQYL.

In this sample, this clonotype turned up a few times. A read error may account for a junction end that differs from germline. J is TRBJ2-3 and V is TRBV7-9; 8 bases fit TRBD1. This CDR3 comprises 17 residues. Germline values: CDR1 SEHNR, CDR2 FQNEAQ (reference sequence). CDR3 residues: CASCLSAGGLGTDTQYF. The CDR3 coding sequence is TGTGCCAGCTGCTTATCAGCAGGGGGCCTGGGCACAGATACGCAGTATTTT.

This clonotype appeared many times. This rearrangement joins TRBV28 to TRBJ2-7; TRBD2 matches at 16 bases. V trimming: 4 bases; J trimming: 7 bases; junction bases outside the gene matches: 4. In germline, CDR1 is MDHEN, CDR2 SYDVKM. CDR3 length: 15 residues. The CDR3 loop reads CASSSGTSGRGEQYF. CDR3 nucleotide sequence: TGTGCCAGCAGTTCCGGGACTAGCGGGAGGGGGGAGCAGTACTTC.

As for this clonotype: One base away lies a much larger clone, so this may be a sequencing read error. The rearrangement joins TRBV7-2 to TRBJ2-3, with TRBD2 matching 8 bases. Losses at the gene ends were 3 bases for V and 4 bases for J; bases not matched to a gene: 12. Germline CDR1 reads SGHTA; CDR2 reads FQGNSA. CDR3 length: 17 amino acids. In nucleotides, the CDR3 is TGTGCCAGCAGCTTTCACGATAGCGGGGTCGACGCAGATACGCAGTATTTT. It yields the protein CASSFHDSGVDADTQYF.

A remark on this clonotype: A much larger clone sits a single nucleotide away, making a read error possible. This chain links TRBV29-1 with TRBJ1-1; maybe TRBD1 (6 bases). V was clipped by 5 bases and J by 3 bases, with 13 bases between them. CDR1 and CDR2 (germline): SQVTM, ANQGSEA. The CDR3 has 13 amino acids. CDR3 bases: TGCAGCGTTCCGGACAGCGATTACACTGAAGCTTTCTTT. This sequence encodes CSVPDSDYTEAFF.

On this clonotype: A clone one base away is much larger, so this may be a read error. The chain employs TRBV7-9 and TRBJ2-5, with 10 bases aligning to TRBD2. The CDR3 runs to 15 residues. Germline assignment: CDR1 SEHNR and CDR2 FQNEAQ (reference sequence). Written as DNA, the CDR3 is TGTGCCAGCAGCCCGACTAGCGGGCTACAAGAGACCCAGCACTTC. This gives the protein CASSPTSGLQETQHF.

This clonotype was seen many times. The chain has TRBV14 and TRBJ1-1; no definite D call. Trimming left V 0 bases short and J 0 bases short, with 11 bases between. This CDR3 region has 16 residues. The germline V gene has CDR1 SGHDN and CDR2 FVKESK. CDR3 DNA: TGTGCCAGCAGCCAAGATTTTCGAACCATGAACACTGAAGCTTTCTTT. Translation: CASSQDFRTMNTEAFF. Combining the CDR3 with reference TRBV14 and TRBJ1-1 gives the whole variable domain EAGVTQFPSHSVIEKGQTVTLRCDPISGHDNLYWYRRVMGKEIKFLLHFVKESKQDESGMPNNRFLAERTGGTYSTLKVQPAELEDSGVYFCASSQDFRTMNTEAFFGQGTRLTVV.

This clonotype was seen a few times. J is TRBJ2-5 and V is TRBV6-6, with D perhaps matching TRBD2 (6 bases). The CDR3 contains 15 residues. Trimming left V 7 bases short and J 5 bases short, with 20 bases between. CDR1 is MNHNY, CDR2 SVGAGI, per germline (reference sequence). In DNA form, the CDR3 reads TGTGCCAGCATCAAGACCGGCCGGGAGCAGGAGACCCAGTACTTC. Its translation is CASIKTGREQETQYF.

This clonotype occurred many times. The J gene is TRBJ2-7, the V gene TRBV3-1; 7 bases agree with TRBD1. V trimming: 3 bases; J trimming: 7 bases; junction bases outside the gene matches: 0. The CDR3 contains 11 residues. Per germline, CDR1 LGHDT and CDR2 YNNKEL (reference sequence). The CDR3 coding sequence is TGTGCCAGCAGCCAGGACAGGGAGCAGTACTTC. It encodes CASSQDREQYF.

With regard to this clonotype: This may arise from a read error, as a much more abundant clone is one base away. The conserved phenylalanine or tryptophan is not found at the CDR3 terminus, so this likely reflects a read error. The J gene is TRBJ2-7, the V gene TRBV4-2, with D possibly TRBD2 on 5 matching bases. Trimming shortened V by 0 bases and J by 2 bases, and 11 bases separated the two germline ends. The CDR3 consists of 15 residues. Germline CDR1 reads LGHNA; CDR2 reads YNFKEQ. The CDR3 bases are TGTGCCAGCAGCCAAGAGGGTGGGAGTGCCTACGAGCAGTACTCC. Its protein is CASSQEGGSAYEQYS.

There are many counts of this clonotype. The V call is TRBV5-4, the J call TRBJ2-7; D possibly corresponds to TRBD1 (6 bases). Germline V lookup: CDR1 SGHNT, CDR2 YYREEE (reference sequence). The V and J ends lost 0 bases and 3 bases respectively, with 10 bases between them. There are 14 residues in the CDR3. CDR3 residues: CASSLGDTNYEQYF. Here the CDR3 DNA reads TGTGCCAGCAGCTTGGGGGACACCAACTACGAGCAGTACTTC.

The rearrangement links TRBV7-9 to TRBJ2-1, with D perhaps being TRBD1 or TRBD2 (5 bases each). Germline-derived CDR1 and CDR2 are SEHNR and FQNEAQ (reference sequence). Deletions cut 1 base from V and 8 bases from J, with 12 bases between. CDR3 length equals 14 residues. The CDR3: CASSLVRDRYEQFF. The DNA for the CDR3 is TGTGCCAGCAGCTTAGTCCGGGACCGTTATGAGCAGTTCTTC. The whole variable domain, remainder taken from reference TRBV7-9 and TRBJ2-1, is DTGVSQNPRHKITKRGQNVTFRCDPISEHNRLYWYRQTLGQGPEFLTYFQNEAQLEKSRLLSDRFSAERPKGSFSTLEIQRTEQGDSAMYLCASSLVRDRYEQFFGPGTRLTVL.

About this clonotype itself: One base away lies a much larger clone, so this may be a sequencing read error. Likely a read error: the CDR3 ends without its conserved phenylalanine or tryptophan. The chain uses TRBV27 and TRBJ1-1; D remains unclear. V was trimmed by 3 bases and J by 3 bases, leaving 14 bases between them. CDR3 size: 15 residues. Germline V CDR1 and CDR2: MNHEY, SMNVEV (reference sequence). CDR3 sequence: CASSFLVGTDTEAFL. CDR3 sequence (DNA): TGTGCCAGCAGTTTCCTTGTGGGTACTGACACTGAAGCTTTCCTT.

V is TRBV7-9 and J is TRBJ2-3, with a tentative D call TRBD2 (6 bases). This CDR3 has 15 residues. The V end lost 7 bases, the J end lost 5 bases, and 19 bases lay between the germline ends. Germline V gene sequence: CDR1 SEHNR, CDR2 FQNEAQ (reference sequence). Here the CDR3 reads CASTYLGREVDTQYF. The CDR3 DNA sequence: TGTGCCAGCACTTACCTGGGAAGGGAGGTAGATACGCAGTATTTT. Supplemented by reference TRBV7-9 and TRBJ2-3, the full variable domain reads DTGVSQNPRHKITKRGQNVTFRCDPISEHNRLYWYRQTLGQGPEFLTYFQNEAQLEKSRLLSDRFSAERPKGSFSTLEIQRTEQGDSAMYLCASTYLGREVDTQYFGPGTRLTVL.

The chain joins TRBV7-6 to TRBJ2-3, with TRBD2 matching over 11 bases. Germline V CDR1 and CDR2: SGHVS, FNYEAQ. Trimming cost V 3 bases and J 2 bases; bases outside gene matches: 7. The CDR3 sequence is 17 residues long. DNA of the CDR3: TGTGCCAGCAGCTTCCCGACTAGCGGGGAGAACACAGATACGCAGTATTTT. Its translation: CASSFPTSGENTDTQYF.

In this sample, this clonotype turned up a few times. The V gene is TRBV12-3 or TRBV12-4, the J gene TRBJ1-2; D remains unclear. There are 13 residues in the CDR3. Trimming removed 4 bases at V and 2 bases at J, with 8 bases between. CDR3 DNA: TGTGCCAGCAGTTCACTCTTAAACTATGGCTACACCTTC. It codes for CASSSLLNYGYTF.

This clonotype was recorded at least ten times. The genes are TRBV11-2 and TRBJ1-1, with D unclear. The CDR3 spans 12 residues. V was shortened by 6 bases and J by 4 bases, with 9 bases between the two germline ends. Germline values: CDR1 SGHAT, CDR2 FQNNGV. The CDR3 DNA reads TGTGCCAGCAGTTTAACGGTCACTGAAGCTTTCTTT. Its protein is CASSLTVTEAFF. Drawing the rest from reference TRBV11-2 and TRBJ1-1, the complete variable domain is EAGVAQSPRYKIIEKRQSVAFWCNPISGHATLYWYQQILGQGPKLLIQFQNNGVVDDSQLPKDRFSAERLKGVDSTLKIQPAKLEDSAVYLCASSLTVTEAFFGQGTRLTVV.

This clonotype was seen repeatedly, ten times or more. The J gene is TRBJ2-7, the V gene TRBV6-5; the match to TRBD1 covers 8 bases. The CDR3 sequence is 14 residues long. The V gene end was trimmed by 6 bases and the J gene end by 2 bases; junction bases not matched to a gene: 6. In germline, CDR1 is MNHEY, CDR2 SVGAGI. This CDR3 reads CASRPGQGPYEQYF. DNA of the CDR3: TGTGCCAGCAGACCCGGACAGGGACCCTACGAGCAGTACTTC.

This clonotype was detected many times. This sequence joins TRBV20-1 and TRBJ2-7; D not resolved. Germline-derived CDR1 and CDR2 are DFQATT and SNEGSKA (reference sequence). This CDR3 region has 13 residues. Between the trimmed V and J ends, which lost 0 bases and 3 bases, there was a span of 9 bases. CDR3 sequence (DNA): TGCAGTGCTAGAGATCGAGGCCACTACGAGCAGTACTTC. Encoded protein: CSARDRGHYEQYF.

This clonotype occurred many times. The chain uses TRBV28 and TRBJ1-2; TRBD1 might be the D (6 bases). There are 17 residues in the CDR3. The germline CDR1 and CDR2 sequences are MDHEN and SYDVKM. Trimming took 6 bases from V and 3 from J, leaving 23 bases between them. CDR3 sequence (DNA): TGTGCCAGCAGCTCACCCAGTACCGGGGGCATGTACTATGGCTACACCTTC. Encoded protein: CASSSPSTGGMYYGYTF.

The gene calls are TRBV14 and TRBJ2-7; D is unclear. CDR1 is SGHDN, CDR2 FVKESK, per germline. CDR3 length: 13 residues. Trimming removed 2 bases from V and 2 bases from J, with 7 bases in between. In DNA form, the CDR3 reads TGTGCCAGCAGCCAATCCCAGACCTACGAGCAGTACTTC. It specifies CASSQSQTYEQYF.

Regarding this clonotype: This may arise from a read error, as a much more abundant clone is one base away. This chain uses TRBV30 with TRBJ2-3, with 7 positions matching TRBD2. The J segment lost 2 bases and the V segment lost 8 bases, leaving 10 bases of the junction unmatched. Germline V gene lookup returns CDR1 GTSNPN and CDR2 SVGIG (reference sequence). The CDR3 contains 14 residues. CDR3 nucleotides: TGTGCCAGGGATTGGGAGCGGGACACAGATACGCAGTATTTT. Translating it yields CARDWERDTDTQYF.

About this clonotype: A much larger clonotype is one base distant, so this may be a read error. The chain employs TRBV13 and TRBJ1-5; TRBD1 agrees at 9 bases. The CDR3 spans 20 residues. The germline V gene has CDR1 PRHDT and CDR2 FYEKMQ (reference sequence). The DNA for the CDR3 is TGTGCCAGCGGCTTATCGGCCGGGACAGGGAGATGGACGGCCAATCAGCCCCAGCATTTT. This translates into CASGLSAGTGRWTANQPQHF.

This clonotype was recorded at least ten times. The gene calls are TRBV6-5 and TRBJ1-1, with D perhaps TRBD1 (6 bases). The germline CDR1 and CDR2 sequences are MNHEY and SVGAGI. V was shortened by 5 bases and J by 7 bases, with 11 bases between the two germline ends. The CDR3 spans 12 residues. CDR3 coding DNA: TGTGCCAGCAGTACCCAGGGGATTGAAGCTTTCTTT. Translation: CASSTQGIEAFF.

The chain uses TRBV28 and TRBJ2-2; 11 bases match TRBD1. V dropped 6 bases and J dropped 4; count of bases not matched to a gene: 4. This CDR3 region has 15 residues. CDR1 MDHEN and CDR2 SYDVKM come from the germline V gene. CDR3 nucleotide sequence: TGTGCCAGCAGGGGGGACAGGGGGAGCACCGGGGAGCTGTTTTTT. Translating gives CASRGDRGSTGELFF. The whole variable domain, remainder taken from reference TRBV28 and TRBJ2-2, is DVKVTQSSRYLVKRTGEKVFLECVQDMDHENMFWYRQDPGLGLRLIYFSYDVKMKEKGDIPEGYSVSREKKERFSLILESASTNQTSMYLCASRGDRGSTGELFFGEGSRLTVL.

This clonotype was picked up a small number of times. This chain uses TRBV4-3 with TRBJ1-6; a weak D match, TRBD1 (6 bases). The CDR3 sequence is 15 residues long. V dropped 1 base and J dropped 8 bases, with 12 bases sitting between them. The germline CDR1 and CDR2 sequences are LGHNA and YSLEER. The CDR3 DNA follows: TGCGCCAGCAGCCAAGTCTACAGGGAGTATTCACCCCTCCACTTT. This translates into CASSQVYREYSPLHF.

The table lists this clonotype with many counts. The rearrangement links TRBV4-1 to TRBJ2-3; 9 bases align to TRBD2. The J segment lost 3 bases and the V segment lost 4 bases, leaving 5 bases of the junction unmatched. There are 15 residues in the CDR3. Germline V gives CDR1 MGHRA, CDR2 YSYEKL. CDR3 nucleotides: TGCGCCAGCAGCCCACGGACTAGCGAGACAGATACGCAGTATTTT. Translated: CASSPRTSETDTQYF.